These 29 T cell receptor beta chains were all obtained from the same sample, sequenced in a study of chemoradiotherapy in HPV16-positive cancers. Assay used: immunoSEQ multiplex PCR; TCRdb lists only in-frame clones, some missing. Of about 53,000 clones listed, about 88% are singletons. The specimen comprised blood, sampled from a patient who underwent chemoradiotherapy. The receptors were gathered from a human donor with HPV-associated anogenital cancer.

As concerns this clone: The germline gene is not matched at one end of the junction; a read error may be the cause. The V gene is TRBV7-2, the J gene TRBJ2-5; D remains ambiguous. The germline CDR1 and CDR2 sequences are SGHTA and FQGNSA. The CDR3 runs to 13 residues. The CDR3 loop reads CVSSLVFFETQYF. The DNA of the CDR3 is TGTGTCAGCAGCTTAGTTTTTTTCGAGACCCAGTACTTC.

In its sample, this clone was seen a few times. V usage is TRBV6-1 and J usage is TRBJ1-2; D may be TRBD1 (5 bases). V dropped 4 bases and J dropped 8 bases, with 14 bases sitting between them. Germline CDR1 is MNHNS and CDR2 is SASEGT. This CDR3 contains 13 residues. CDR3 amino acids: CASSGGRPQGYTF. CDR3 DNA: TGTGCCAGCAGTGGGGGCAGGCCTCAGGGCTACACCTTC.

This chain uses TRBV25-1 with TRBJ2-3; 7 bases match TRBD2. The germline V gene has CDR1 MGHDK and CDR2 SYGVNS. Trimming took 8 bases from V and 3 from J; bases not matched to a gene: 2. The CDR3 has 12 residues. The CDR3 nucleotides are TGTGCCAGCCGGGGACTAACAGATACGCAGTATTTT. This sequence encodes CASRGLTDTQYF.

This CDR3 reads CASKTGTGVEEQYF. CDR3 DNA sequence: TGTGCCAGCAAAACCGGGACAGGGGTTGAAGAGCAGTACTTC. The chain links TRBV27 to TRBJ2-7; 10 bases match TRBD1. This CDR3 spans 14 amino acids. Trimming removed 7 bases from V and 7 bases from J; junction bases left unmatched: 10. Germline loops: CDR1 MNHEY, CDR2 SMNVEV (reference sequence).

The V call is TRBV27, the J call TRBJ1-6; weak D call: TRBD1 (5 bases). Germline V gene lookup returns CDR1 MNHEY and CDR2 SMNVEV (reference sequence). The CDR3 has 17 residues. Deletions cut 1 base from V and 0 bases from J, with 10 bases between. This chain's CDR3 is CASSLYGGSSYNSPLHF. DNA of the CDR3: TGTGCCAGCAGTTTATATGGGGGGAGCTCCTATAATTCACCCCTCCACTTT.

This clone was seen only once. The chain recombines TRBV5-4 with TRBJ2-1, with 9 bases matching TRBD2. With V trimmed by 4 bases and J by 0 bases, 5 bases remained unmatched. Germline CDR1 is SGHNT and CDR2 is YYREEE (reference sequence). The CDR3 loop spans 16 amino acids. The CDR3 loop reads CASSVGLASSYNEQFF. The CDR3 DNA is TGTGCCAGCAGCGTGGGACTAGCCAGCTCCTACAATGAGCAGTTCTTC.

The chain has TRBV9 and TRBJ2-1; D may be TRBD1 (5 bases). The V end lost 3 bases, the J end lost 1 base, and 17 bases lay between the germline ends. Per the germline V gene, CDR1 is SGDLS and CDR2 is YYNGEE. CDR3 size: 17 residues. In DNA form, the CDR3 reads TGTGCCAGCAGCGCCTTCTCAGTCAGGGATTCCTACAATGAGCAGTTCTTC. Protein product: CASSAFSVRDSYNEQFF.

The chain uses TRBV27 and TRBJ1-4; D perhaps matches TRBD1 (6 bases). In germline, CDR1 is MNHEY, CDR2 SMNVEV (reference sequence). CDR3 length: 14 residues. The germline V and J ends were trimmed by 5 bases and 4 bases, with 11 bases remaining between them. CDR3 in DNA: TGTGCCAGCAGTAAAGGGGGTTATAATGAAAAACTGTTTTTT. Translation: CASSKGGYNEKLFF.

The CDR3 bases are TGCGCCAGCAGCCGGGGGGCAGCTTCTGGAAACACCATATATTTT. It yields the protein CASSRGAASGNTIYF. The chain recombines TRBV4-1 with TRBJ1-3; tentative D call: TRBD1 (6 bases). With 4 bases removed from V and 1 base from J, the gap between germline ends came to 11 bases. This CDR3 spans 15 amino acids. CDR1 is MGHRA and CDR2 is YSYEKL in the germline V gene.

V usage is TRBV5-1 and J usage is TRBJ2-5, with 9 bases that match TRBD2. The CDR3 contains 16 residues. With V trimmed by 0 bases and J by 2 bases, 5 bases remained unmatched. Germline V gives CDR1 SGHRS, CDR2 YFSETQ. The CDR3: CASSLALSGSQETQYF. The CDR3 bases are TGCGCCAGCAGCTTGGCCCTTAGCGGGAGTCAAGAGACCCAGTACTTC.

The genes are TRBV7-2 and TRBJ1-5, with unresolved D. V was cut by 5 bases and J by 7 bases, with 12 bases left in between. This CDR3 has 13 residues. Germline CDR1 SGHTA, CDR2 FQGNSA. The CDR3 spells CASSPDDRQPQHF. CDR3 in DNA: TGTGCCAGCAGCCCCGATGATAGGCAGCCCCAGCATTTT.

The chain uses TRBV27 and TRBJ2-5; the D is unclear. The germline V gene has CDR1 MNHEY and CDR2 SMNVEV (reference sequence). CDR3 length: 11 amino acids. V was cut by 4 bases and J by 5 bases, with 5 bases left in between. The CDR3 coding sequence is TGTGCCAGCAGTTGGCGGGAGACCCAGTACTTC. Encoded protein: CASSWRETQYF.

The rearrangement uses TRBV7-7 and TRBJ2-1; a possible D gene is TRBD2 (6 bases). Germline-derived CDR1 and CDR2 are SSHAT and FNYEAQ (reference sequence). V gave up 1 base and J gave up 0 bases, with 13 bases separating them. This CDR3 has 17 amino acids. The CDR3 region has the DNA TGTGCCAGCAGCTTAGATAACGCGGGGCGCTCCTACAATGAGCAGTTCTTC. Its protein is CASSLDNAGRSYNEQFF.

The chain joins TRBV27 to TRBJ2-7; 13 bases are a match to TRBD2. V lost 8 bases and J lost 3; bases outside the gene matches: 10. CDR1 and CDR2 from the germline V gene are MNHEY and SMNVEV (reference sequence). The CDR3 runs to 16 residues. CDR3 region: CASGNQGTSGDYEQYF. The CDR3 nucleotides are TGTGCCAGCGGCAATCAAGGGACTAGCGGGGACTACGAGCAGTACTTC.

The chain couples TRBV18 to TRBJ2-1; 9 nucleotides match TRBD2. The CDR3 spans 15 residues. Germline V gene sequence: CDR1 KGHSH, CDR2 LQKENI. J gave up 3 bases and V 1 base, and 1 base lay outside the gene matches. CDR3 protein: CASSPRTSDYNEQFF. As DNA, the CDR3 is TGTGCCAGCTCACCACGGACTAGCGACTACAATGAGCAGTTCTTC.

The CDR3 nucleotides are TGTGCCAGCAGTGCATTGCCAGGGGAGGTCTACGAGCAGTACTTC. Translating it yields CASSALPGEVYEQYF. This chain uses TRBV6-1 with TRBJ2-7; D could derive from TRBD1 or TRBD2 (6 bases each). The CDR3 is 15 residues long. Deletions cut 4 bases from V and 3 bases from J, with 16 bases between. From germline, CDR1 is MNHNS and CDR2 SASEGT.

The chain is built from TRBV7-2 and TRBJ2-5; D call uncertain. Between the trimmed V and J ends, which lost 2 bases and 0 bases, there was a span of 10 bases. Germline V gene data show CDR1 as SGHTA and CDR2 as FQGNSA. The CDR3 runs 15 residues. CDR3 DNA: TGTGCCAGCAGCTTAATAGGATCTTACCAAGAGACCCAGTACTTC. Translation gives CASSLIGSYQETQYF.

V usage is TRBV19 and J usage is TRBJ1-4, with 7 bases matching TRBD1. Germline V CDR1 and CDR2: LNHDA, SQIVND (reference sequence). The ends lost 6 bases at V and 7 bases at J; junction bases unmatched: 2. CDR3 length: 12 amino acids. CDR3 amino acids: CASRQGPEKLFF. Written as DNA, the CDR3 is TGTGCCAGTAGACAGGGGCCTGAAAAACTGTTTTTT.

The V call is TRBV4-3, the J call TRBJ2-2, with TRBD2 as a possible D gene (6 bases). V lost 4 bases and J lost 5, with 11 bases in between. This CDR3 has 14 residues. CDR1 is LGHNA, CDR2 YSLEER, per germline. The CDR3 is CASSLFGGTGELFF. The CDR3 coding sequence is TGCGCCAGCAGCCTCTTCGGGGGTACCGGGGAGCTGTTTTTT.

The chain joins TRBV4-3 to TRBJ2-2, with D maybe TRBD2 (7 bases). Trimming removed 0 bases at V and 4 bases at J, with 12 bases between. Looked up from germline, CDR1 is LGHNA and CDR2 is YSLEER. The CDR3 sequence is 16 residues long. The DNA of the CDR3 is TGCGCCAGCAGCCAAGATGGCGGGGGCTTCACCGGGGAGCTGTTTTTT. Translated: CASSQDGGGFTGELFF.

In DNA form, the CDR3 reads TGTGCCAGCAGCAAAGGTCCCCAGGGTTCGAGAGATACGCAGTATTTT. The encoded protein is CASSKGPQGSRDTQYF. The chain carries TRBV21-1 and TRBJ2-3; TRBD1, the table's D call, was not compared with the DNA. TRBV21-1 is tagged as a pseudogene. The CDR3 spans 16 residues.

CDR3 bases: TGTGCCAGCCACAGGATCCCCGGGGAGCTGTTTTTT. Translated, it gives CASHRIPGELFF. V usage is TRBV6-5 and J usage is TRBJ2-2, with a weak D call TRBD1 (5 bases). The CDR3 length is 12 residues. The germline V and J ends were trimmed by 8 bases and 6 bases, with 10 bases remaining between them. Germline V lookup: CDR1 MNHEY, CDR2 SVGAGI.

This rearrangement joins TRBV6-5 to TRBJ1-2; the D is unclear. This CDR3 comprises 14 residues. Trimming removed 2 bases from V and 3 bases from J, with 10 bases in between. The germline V gene encodes CDR1 MNHEY and CDR2 SVGAGI. The CDR3: CASSYTVRDYGYTF. The CDR3 region has the DNA TGTGCCAGCAGTTACACAGTTCGGGACTATGGCTACACCTTC.

V usage is TRBV5-6 and J usage is TRBJ1-3; the D is unclear. The germline V gene encodes CDR1 SGHDT and CDR2 YYEEEE. V shed 1 base and J shed 1 base, with 6 bases lying between them. The length of the CDR3 is 14 residues. The CDR3 loop reads CASSLIGSGNTIYF. DNA for the CDR3: TGTGCCAGCAGCTTGATAGGATCTGGAAACACCATATATTTT.

This sequence joins TRBV7-2 and TRBJ2-3, with TRBD1 identical over 9 bases. Germline V gives CDR1 SGHTA, CDR2 FQGNSA. CDR3 length: 14 amino acids. J lost 6 bases, V lost 5 bases, and 6 bases had no gene match. The CDR3 DNA reads TGTGCCAGCAGCCGGGACAGGGCGGCGGATACGCAGTATTTT. This translates into CASSRDRAADTQYF. The variable domain in full, with the rest retrieved from reference TRBV7-2 and TRBJ2-3, is GAGVSQSPSNKVTEKGKDVELRCDPISGHTALYWYRQSLGQGLEFLIYFQGNSAPDKSGLPSDRFSAERTGGSVSTLTIQRTQQEDSAVYLCASSRDRAADTQYFGPGTRLTVL.

V is TRBV30 and J is TRBJ1-6; D uncertain. From germline, CDR1 is GTSNPN and CDR2 SVGIG (reference sequence). Trimming cost V 2 bases and J 10 bases, with 6 bases left between them. The CDR3 spans 11 residues. CDR3 nucleotides: TGTGCCTGGAGTCAAAGCTCACCCCTCCACTTT. It is translated as CAWSQSSPLHF.

This sequence joins TRBV29-1 and TRBJ1-5; the match to TRBD1 covers 9 bases. V trimming: 0 bases; J trimming: 3 bases; junction bases outside the gene matches: 3. The CDR3 totals 15 residues. CDR1 SQVTM and CDR2 ANQGSEA come from the germline V gene. CDR3 in DNA: TGCAGCGTTGAAGATGGGACAGGGAACAATCAGCCCCAGCATTTT. Residues: CSVEDGTGNNQPQHF.

The chain uses TRBV6-5 and TRBJ1-4; D unresolved. Germline V gene sequence: CDR1 MNHEY, CDR2 SVGAGI. V lost 2 bases to trimming and J lost 5 bases, with 6 bases between them. The CDR3 has 13 residues. Here the CDR3 DNA reads TGTGCCAGCAGTTACAGGGTCAATGAAAAACTGTTTTTT. This encodes CASSYRVNEKLFF.

This clone appeared a single time. V is TRBV6-1 and J is TRBJ2-1; 9 bases match TRBD1. V lost 5 bases, J lost 5 bases, and 7 bases stayed unmatched. Germline V lookup: CDR1 MNHNS, CDR2 SASEGT. This CDR3 region has 15 residues. This chain's CDR3 is CASSQRQGVDNEQFF. The CDR3 DNA follows: TGTGCCAGCAGTCAACGACAGGGGGTAGACAATGAGCAGTTCTTC.